Below, 16 T cell receptor beta chains from the same sample are listed, as sequenced in a study of regulatory T cells in long-lasting Graves disease. CDR3 regions were amplified by Arm-PCR using iRepertoire HTBI primers to build TCR beta libraries. TCRdb redid the calling of the multiplex PCR reads with MiXCR, one entry per CDR3 protein. The sample lists under 350,000 distinct CDR3 sequences; around 23% were seen once. Time point indicated: persistent/refractory GD, antithyroid drugs over 5 years with positive TRAb. RNA isolated from PBMCs was used to make the TCR library. The sample was peripheral blood mononuclear cells (PBMCs), taken when the disease was refractory, from a patient treated with antithyroid drugs. The receptors originated from a female donor with Graves disease.

The J gene is TRBJ2-3, the V gene TRBV28; D might be TRBD1 or TRBD2, each matching 6 bases. This CDR3 spans 14 amino acids. The V and J ends lost 5 bases and 2 bases respectively, with 11 bases between them. Germline loops: CDR1 MDHEN, CDR2 SYDVKM. The CDR3 DNA reads as TGTGCCAGCAGTGGGGGGCCGGTCACAGATACGCAGTATTTT. Its translation: CASSGGPVTDTQYF.

The V gene is TRBV5-1, the J gene TRBJ2-5; 14 nucleotides align to TRBD2. After removal of 6 bases from V and 5 bases from J, the junction contained 9 bases not matched to a gene. Looked up from germline, CDR1 is SGHRS and CDR2 is YFSETQ. The CDR3 is made up of 16 amino acids. The CDR3 DNA sequence: TGCGCCAGCAACCCGACTAGCGGGAGGGCCGCGGAGACCCAGTACTTC. It codes for CASNPTSGRAAETQYF.

In this sample, this clonotype turned up a few times. One end of the junction varies from germline; a read error may be responsible. The genes are TRBV7-2 and TRBJ1-1; D is unclear. Per germline, CDR1 SGHTA and CDR2 FQGNSA. The CDR3 contains 14 residues. The CDR3 protein is CASRLESGYTEAFF. The DNA for the CDR3 is TGTGCCAGCAGGTTAGAATCGGGATACACTGAAGCTTTCTTT.

Notes on this clonotype: This may be a read error, as it is one base from a much larger clone. This chain connects TRBV9 to TRBJ2-4, with 9 bases fitting TRBD1. Germline V gene data show CDR1 as SGDLS and CDR2 as YYNGEE. The CDR3 runs 14 residues. This chain's CDR3 is CASSPRDRENIRYF. The DNA for the CDR3 is TGTGCCAGCAGCCCGAGGGACAGGGAAAACATTCGGTACTTC.

There are many counts of this clonotype. This chain joins TRBV28 and TRBJ2-5; D ambiguous. From germline, CDR1 is MDHEN and CDR2 SYDVKM. The V gene lost 5 bases and the J gene lost 4 bases, with 17 bases spanning the gap. This CDR3 has 15 residues. CDR3 protein: CASSGRLFLLETQYF. The CDR3 coding sequence is TGTGCCAGCAGTGGACGCCTTTTCCTTTTAGAGACCCAGTACTTC. Combining the CDR3 with reference TRBV28 and TRBJ2-5 gives the whole variable domain DVKVTQSSRYLVKRTGEKVFLECVQDMDHENMFWYRQDPGLGLRLIYFSYDVKMKEKGDIPEGYSVSREKKERFSLILESASTNQTSMYLCASSGRLFLLETQYFGPGTRLLVL.

The rearrangement uses TRBV24-1 and TRBJ2-5; 12 bases are shared with TRBD2. After removal of 4 bases from V and 2 bases from J, the junction contained 1 base not matched to a gene. There are 15 residues in the CDR3. The germline V gene has CDR1 KGHDR and CDR2 SFDVKD. CDR3 loop: CATSDGLAGQETQYF. For the CDR3, the DNA is TGTGCCACCAGTGACGGACTAGCGGGGCAAGAGACCCAGTACTTC.

V usage is TRBV11-2 and J usage is TRBJ2-1, with D uncertain. With 1 base removed from V and 9 bases from J, the gap between germline ends came to 10 bases. The germline gives CDR1 SGHAT, CDR2 FQNNGV. The CDR3 covers 13 residues. This CDR3 reads CASSLGFYGEQFF. The CDR3 nucleotides are TGTGCCAGCAGCTTAGGGTTTTATGGTGAGCAGTTCTTC.

This clonotype was observed many times. The rearrangement joins TRBV3-1 to TRBJ2-2; TRBD2 matches 7 bases. V shed 2 bases, J shed 5 bases, and the junction held 5 bases outside the gene matches. CDR3 size: 15 residues. The germline V gene has CDR1 LGHDT and CDR2 YNNKEL (reference sequence). CDR3 loop: CASSQRLAVTGELFF. The CDR3 coding sequence is TGTGCCAGCAGCCAAAGACTAGCCGTAACCGGGGAGCTGTTTTTT.

In this sample, this clonotype turned up many times. The chain has TRBV28 and TRBJ2-5; the D gene is possibly TRBD2 (5 bases). The CDR3 consists of 15 residues. The V and J ends lost 2 bases and 0 bases respectively, with 10 bases between them. From germline, CDR1 is MDHEN and CDR2 SYDVKM. In nucleotides, the CDR3 is TGTGCCAGCAGTTTACCGGGGATCTACCAAGAGACCCAGTACTTC. Its translation is CASSLPGIYQETQYF.

This clonotype appeared a few times. V usage is TRBV5-1 and J usage is TRBJ1-1; 9 bases fit TRBD1. J lost 1 base, V lost 4 bases, and 2 bases had no gene match. The CDR3 runs to 14 residues. From germline, CDR1 is SGHRS and CDR2 YFSETQ. CDR3 bases: TGCGCCAGCAGCGGGGGACAGGGGAACACTGAAGCTTTCTTT. Amino acids: CASSGGQGNTEAFF.

At least ten counts were recorded for this clonotype. The chain links TRBV20-1 to TRBJ2-5; TRBD2 matches 11 bases. J was trimmed by 3 bases and V by 6 bases; bases with no gene match: 6. The CDR3 is 14 residues long. The germline V gene encodes CDR1 DFQATT and CDR2 SNEGSKA (reference sequence). The chain's CDR3 is CSARLAGWEETQYF. In DNA, the CDR3 is TGCAGTGCGAGACTAGCGGGATGGGAAGAGACCCAGTACTTC.

The chain joins TRBV7-2 to TRBJ2-6; the D is unclear. This CDR3 has 15 amino acids. V was pared by 1 base and J by 3 bases, with 7 bases between. Germline assignment: CDR1 SGHTA and CDR2 FQGNSA. CDR3 nucleotide sequence: TGTGCCAGCAGCTTAGGGTCGCATGGGGCCAACGTCCTGACTTTC. Residues: CASSLGSHGANVLTF. Complete variable domain (other parts from reference TRBV7-2 and TRBJ2-6): GAGVSQSPSNKVTEKGKDVELRCDPISGHTALYWYRQSLGQGLEFLIYFQGNSAPDKSGLPSDRFSAERTGGSVSTLTIQRTQQEDSAVYLCASSLGSHGANVLTFGAGSRLTVL.

V gene TRBV28 combines with J gene TRBJ2-6; D ambiguous. This CDR3 contains 14 residues. CDR1 is MDHEN, CDR2 SYDVKM, per germline. V lost 6 bases and J lost 6, with 12 bases in between. CDR3 bases: TGTGCCAGCAGCTTGATCGGTATGGCCAACGTCCTGACTTTC. Its protein is CASSLIGMANVLTF.

This clonotype showed up many times. The gene calls are TRBV28 and TRBJ1-1; D ambiguous. The CDR3 length is 12 residues. Trimming cost V 3 bases and J 1 base, with 3 bases left between them. CDR1 and CDR2 (germline): MDHEN, SYDVKM. This CDR3 reads CASSFPNTEAFF. Here the CDR3 DNA reads TGTGCCAGCAGTTTCCCGAACACTGAAGCTTTCTTT.

This clonotype turned up a few times. This sequence joins TRBV27 and TRBJ2-1; 7 nucleotides line up with TRBD1. Germline lookup yields CDR1 MNHEY and CDR2 SMNVEV (reference sequence). CDR3 length: 15 amino acids. The V gene end was trimmed by 5 bases and the J gene end by 7 bases; junction bases not matched to a gene: 11. CDR3 protein: CASSLGTDHSNEQFF. CDR3 DNA: TGTGCCAGCAGTCTCGGGACAGACCATAGTAATGAGCAGTTCTTC.

There are a few counts of this clonotype. V usage is TRBV7-2 and J usage is TRBJ1-2, with D possibly TRBD1 on 6 matching bases. Trimming removed 4 bases from V and 4 bases from J, with 13 bases in between. Per germline, CDR1 SGHTA and CDR2 FQGNSA. The CDR3 extends over 14 amino acids. The CDR3 here is CASSSPRGPYGYTF. The DNA of the CDR3 is TGTGCCAGCAGCTCCCCGCGGGGGCCCTATGGCTACACCTTC.